This entry lists 4 T cell receptor beta chains sequenced from one sample in a study of cytomegalovirus exposure and HLA in healthy donors. Vbeta (60) and Jbeta (13) primers were used in the PCR. Assay: immunoSEQ multiplex PCR; the TCRdb copy retains only in-frame clones and omits some. The data hold 100,000 to 130,000 clones, with more than 70% observed a single time. Sequencing was performed on PBMCs. These receptors came from a man aged 30 to 45 in good health and CMV-seronegative.

This clone was detected only once. V gene TRBV14 combines with J gene TRBJ2-2; D remains ambiguous. The V gene lost 2 bases and the J gene lost 4 bases, with 8 bases spanning the gap. CDR3 length equals 14 residues. CDR1 is SGHDN and CDR2 is FVKESK in the germline V gene. The CDR3 protein is CASSQRLSTGELFF. In DNA form, the CDR3 reads TGTGCCAGCAGCCAAAGACTCAGCACCGGGGAGCTGTTTTTT.

The J gene is TRBJ2-2, the V gene TRBV27; TRBD1 is a possible D gene (5 bases). The V end lost 2 bases, the J end lost 1 base, and 11 bases lay between the germline ends. Per the germline V gene, CDR1 is MNHEY and CDR2 is SMNVEV (reference sequence). CDR3 length: 16 amino acids. CDR3 bases: TGTGCCAGCAGTTTACTGGGGCCGCGGAACACCGGGGAGCTGTTTTTT. This gives the protein CASSLLGPRNTGELFF.

The chain links TRBV19 to TRBJ2-2, with 9 bases lining up with TRBD2. Germline V gene sequence: CDR1 LNHDA, CDR2 SQIVND (reference sequence). Trimming removed 3 bases from V and 5 bases from J; junction bases left unmatched: 4. This CDR3 has 15 amino acids. This CDR3 reads CASSIGAGGTGELFF. DNA for the CDR3: TGTGCCAGTAGTATCGGAGCGGGAGGTACCGGGGAGCTGTTTTTT.

V usage is TRBV28 and J usage is TRBJ1-4, with 7 bases aligning to TRBD1. CDR3 length equals 13 residues. Germline values: CDR1 MDHEN, CDR2 SYDVKM. V trimming: 8 bases; J trimming: 3 bases; junction bases outside the gene matches: 3. CDR3 loop: CASYGTANEKLFF. CDR3 in DNA: TGTGCCAGCTACGGGACAGCTAATGAAAAACTGTTTTTT.